This T cell receptor beta chain is from a study of patients and donors after allogeneic stem cell transplantation. TCRdb itself ran the RT-PCR reads through MiXCR, one entry per CDR3 protein. The sample carries approximately 220,000 distinct CDR3 sequences, 38% recorded once. The CDR3 length is 15 residues. Looked up from germline, CDR1 is GTSNPN and CDR2 is SVGIG (reference sequence). The V gene end was trimmed by 5 bases and the J gene end by 2 bases; junction bases not matched to a gene: 10. The sequence was obtained from a human donor who was either an allogeneic HSCT recipient or a stem cell or donor lymphocyte infusion donor (not recorded which). It is not recorded whose cells these are; they may come from a transplant donor. The material sequenced was blood, either unsorted or a sorted T cell fraction (not recorded which). The rearrangement uses TRBV30 and TRBJ2-3; 7 bases are shared with TRBD2. The CDR3 DNA reads TGTGCCTGGTCGGGCTCGGGGGGTTCCACAGATACGCAGTATTTT. Protein: CAWSGSGGSTDTQYF.